Below, 20 T cell receptor beta chains from the same sample are listed, as sequenced in a study of cytomegalovirus exposure and HLA in healthy donors. PCR used 60 Vbeta primers and 13 Jbeta primers. Profiling relied on immunoSEQ multiplex PCR, and the TCRdb table lists in-frame clones only, not all of them. The sample yields 150,000 to 200,000 clones, almost 80% seen once. Sequencing was done on a sample of PBMCs. Source of these receptors: a man younger than 30 in good health and CMV-seropositive.

This clone occurred a few times. The sample contains more than one DNA sequence encoding this CDR3. This chain links TRBV5-1 with TRBJ2-7; D is perhaps TRBD2 (5 bases). The germline gives CDR1 SGHRS, CDR2 YFSETQ. This CDR3 has 13 amino acids. The germline V and J ends were trimmed by 0 bases and 2 bases, with 6 bases remaining between them. In nucleotides, the CDR3 is TGCGCCAGCAGCTTGGCCGGGACCTACGAGCAGTACTTC. Translated: CASSLAGTYEQYF. The variable domain in full, with the rest retrieved from reference TRBV5-1 and TRBJ2-7, is KAGVTQTPRYLIKTRGQQVTLSCSPISGHRSVSWYQQTPGQGLQFLFEYFSETQRNKGNFPGRFSGRQFSNSRSEMNVSTLELGDSALYLCASSLAGTYEQYFGPGTRLTVT.

The chain carries TRBV7-2 and TRBJ1-2, with D possibly TRBD1 on 5 matching bases. Per the germline V gene, CDR1 is SGHTA and CDR2 is FQGNSA. Trimming took 5 bases from V and 4 from J, leaving 17 bases between them. This CDR3 comprises 15 residues. The CDR3 loop is CASSLTGGGAYGYTF. The CDR3 DNA is TGTGCCAGCAGCCTTACCGGGGGAGGAGCCTATGGCTACACCTTC.

The chain recombines TRBV18 with TRBJ2-1; maybe TRBD1 (7 bases). Trimming removed 4 bases from V and 7 bases from J, with 14 bases in between. The germline V gene encodes CDR1 KGHSH and CDR2 LQKENI. This CDR3 contains 14 residues. The CDR3 here is CASSRSGGGNEQFF. In nucleotides, the CDR3 is TGTGCCAGCTCACGGTCAGGGGGAGGAAATGAGCAGTTCTTC.

The V gene is TRBV28, the J gene TRBJ1-4; the D gene is possibly TRBD1 (6 bases). CDR3 length: 14 residues. CDR1 and CDR2 (germline): MDHEN, SYDVKM. V was shortened by 3 bases and J by 7 bases, with 12 bases between the two germline ends. The CDR3 DNA follows: TGTGCCAGCAGTTTGACAGGTGGTTTTGAAAAACTGTTTTTT. Translation gives CASSLTGGFEKLFF.

CDR3 loop: CASSLDSYYGYTF. CDR3 DNA: TGTGCCAGCAGCTTGGACAGCTACTATGGCTACACCTTC. This chain connects TRBV5-6 to TRBJ1-2; D remains unclear. From germline, CDR1 is SGHDT and CDR2 YYEEEE. Between the trimmed V and J ends, which lost 0 bases and 3 bases, there was a span of 6 bases. The CDR3 runs to 13 residues.

This chain links TRBV5-1 with TRBJ1-4, with a weak D call TRBD1 (5 bases). V shed 1 base and J shed 3 bases, with 10 bases lying between them. The CDR3 is 15 amino acids. The V gene's germline CDR1 is SGHRS and CDR2 YFSETQ. The chain's CDR3 is CASSLRARANEKLFF. In nucleotides, the CDR3 is TGCGCCAGCAGCTTGCGGGCCAGGGCTAATGAAAAACTGTTTTTT.

The V and J genes are TRBV5-5 and TRBJ1-1; 7 bases line up with TRBD1. CDR1 SGHKS and CDR2 YYEKEE come from the germline V gene (reference sequence). J was trimmed by 3 bases and V by 3 bases; bases with no gene match: 8. CDR3 size: 15 residues. The DNA of the CDR3 is TGTGCCAGCAGCTATTCACAGGGGATCTACACTGAAGCTTTCTTT. Protein: CASSYSQGIYTEAFF.

This clone was counted only a few times. The CDR3 ends on some other residue instead of the conserved phenylalanine or tryptophan, so this is likely a read error. The chain links TRBV27 to TRBJ1-6, with D unresolved. Trimming pared 4 bases from V and 6 bases from J, leaving 4 bases between. This CDR3 spans 12 amino acids. Germline V gene lookup returns CDR1 MNHEY and CDR2 SMNVEV (reference sequence). CDR3 sequence: CASSSGNSPLHL. Written as DNA, the CDR3 is TGTGCCAGCAGTTCCGGTAATTCACCCCTCCACCTT.

V usage is TRBV30 and J usage is TRBJ1-5; 7 positions match TRBD1. J lost 2 bases, V lost 4 bases, and 5 bases had no gene match. This CDR3 is 14 amino acids long. Looked up from germline, CDR1 is GTSNPN and CDR2 is SVGIG (reference sequence). CDR3 nucleotides: TGTGCCTGGAACTCAGGACAGGGCAATCAGCCCCAGCATTTT. Amino acids: CAWNSGQGNQPQHF.

The chain couples TRBV5-6 to TRBJ2-7, with a tentative D call TRBD1 (6 bases). The CDR3 loop spans 14 amino acids. CDR1 and CDR2 (germline): SGHDT, YYEEEE. Trimming cost V 2 bases and J 4 bases, with 13 bases left between them. CDR3: CASSFRGNPYEQYF. DNA for the CDR3: TGTGCCAGCAGCTTTAGGGGGAACCCTTACGAGCAGTACTTC.

The chain recombines TRBV27 with TRBJ2-2; TRBD1 agrees at 7 bases. Germline assignment: CDR1 MNHEY and CDR2 SMNVEV (reference sequence). V lost 5 bases and J lost 1; bases outside the gene matches: 4. CDR3 length: 15 residues. CDR3 in amino acids: CASSQNRGNTGELFF. The DNA of the CDR3 is TGTGCCAGCAGTCAAAACAGGGGGAACACCGGGGAGCTGTTTTTT.

This clone was picked up one time. The chain carries TRBV7-2 and TRBJ2-7; 7 bases line up with TRBD1. The length of the CDR3 is 14 residues. CDR1 is SGHTA, CDR2 FQGNSA, per germline. Losses at the gene ends were 5 bases for V and 4 bases for J; bases not matched to a gene: 8. CDR3: CASSRGPGSYEQYF. The CDR3 bases are TGTGCCAGCAGCAGGGGGCCGGGGTCGTACGAGCAGTACTTC.

V and J are TRBV5-4 and TRBJ1-3; 7 positions match TRBD1. The CDR3 has 18 residues. After removal of 1 base from V and 0 bases from J, the junction contained 10 bases not matched to a gene. CDR1 and CDR2 (germline): SGHNT, YYREEE (reference sequence). CDR3 loop: CASSLPQGLDPSGNTIYF. CDR3 DNA: TGTGCCAGCAGCTTGCCACAGGGGCTGGACCCCTCTGGAAACACCATATATTTT.

This sequence joins TRBV30 and TRBJ2-3; perhaps TRBD1 as D (5 bases). V lost 4 bases and J 0 bases, leaving 8 bases between the germline ends. This CDR3 spans 13 amino acids. Germline V gene sequence: CDR1 GTSNPN, CDR2 SVGIG (reference sequence). CDR3 residues: CAWNSGSTDTQYF. The CDR3, as DNA: TGTGCCTGGAACTCAGGGAGCACAGATACGCAGTATTTT.

This clone was recorded only once. The CDR3 spells CASSSHIGLLYEQYF. CDR3 in DNA: TGTGCCAGCAGTTCACACATAGGACTTCTCTACGAGCAGTACTTC. The J gene is TRBJ2-7, the V gene TRBV28; possibly TRBD2 for D (5 bases). There are 15 residues in the CDR3. Between the trimmed V and J ends, which lost 4 bases and 3 bases, there was a span of 16 bases. Per the germline V gene, CDR1 is MDHEN and CDR2 is SYDVKM. The full variable domain, with the rest looked up from reference TRBV28 and TRBJ2-7, is DVKVTQSSRYLVKRTGEKVFLECVQDMDHENMFWYRQDPGLGLRLIYFSYDVKMKEKGDIPEGYSVSREKKERFSLILESASTNQTSMYLCASSSHIGLLYEQYFGPGTRLTVT.

This chain links TRBV7-6 with TRBJ2-1; D possibly corresponds to TRBD2 (7 bases). Per germline, CDR1 SGHVS and CDR2 FNYEAQ. Trimming stripped 5 bases from V and 7 bases from J, with 18 bases between. The CDR3 length is 15 residues. CDR3 DNA sequence: TGTGCCAGCAGCCTGGGGTGGGGGGGCAGTAATGAGCAGTTCTTC. It codes for CASSLGWGGSNEQFF.

The chain recombines TRBV6-5 with TRBJ2-7, with 8 bases aligning to TRBD1. The CDR3 sequence is 15 residues long. Germline V lookup: CDR1 MNHEY, CDR2 SVGAGI. V lost 5 bases to trimming and J lost 5 bases; unmatched junction nucleotides: 11. This CDR3 reads CASSHRTGKSDEQYF. CDR3 sequence (DNA): TGTGCCAGCAGTCACCGGACAGGGAAAAGCGACGAGCAGTACTTC.

This clone has only one observation. The chain joins TRBV6-5 to TRBJ1-6; the D gene is possibly TRBD1 (5 bases). The CDR3 consists of 15 residues. CDR1 is MNHEY, CDR2 SVGAGI, per germline. V was trimmed by 7 bases and J by 5 bases, leaving 15 bases between them. The CDR3 spells CASTWSGGDNSPLHF. The CDR3 nucleotides are TGTGCCAGCACCTGGTCGGGGGGGGATAATTCACCCCTCCACTTT.

The rearrangement links TRBV6-5 to TRBJ1-2; 7 positions match TRBD1. The trim removed 5 bases at V and 3 bases at J, leaving 9 bases unmatched. Germline CDR1 reads MNHEY; CDR2 reads SVGAGI. The CDR3 spans 15 residues. The CDR3 DNA sequence: TGTGCCAGCAGTCGATTACAGGGGAGGCACTATGGCTACACCTTC. Translation: CASSRLQGRHYGYTF.

This clone was picked up a small number of times. The J gene is TRBJ1-1, the V gene TRBV27, with 7 positions matching TRBD1. The length of the CDR3 is 15 residues. The germline V gene encodes CDR1 MNHEY and CDR2 SMNVEV (reference sequence). The V and J ends lost 8 bases and 1 base, in that order; junction bases with no gene match: 10. The CDR3 bases are TGTGCCAGCCGCCCCGCGACAGGGCCGAACACTGAAGCTTTCTTT. Protein sequence: CASRPATGPNTEAFF.